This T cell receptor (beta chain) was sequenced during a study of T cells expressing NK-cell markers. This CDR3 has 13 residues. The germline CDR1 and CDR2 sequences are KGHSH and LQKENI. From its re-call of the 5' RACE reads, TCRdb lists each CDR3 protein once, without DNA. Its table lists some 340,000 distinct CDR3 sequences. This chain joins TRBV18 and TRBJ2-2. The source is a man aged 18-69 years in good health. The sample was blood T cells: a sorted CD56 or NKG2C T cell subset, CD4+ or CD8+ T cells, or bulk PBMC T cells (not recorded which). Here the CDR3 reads CASSSEVYGELFF. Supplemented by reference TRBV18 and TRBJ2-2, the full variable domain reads NAGVMQNPRHLVRRRGQEARLRCSPMKGHSHVYWYRQLPEEGLKFMVYLQKENIIDESGMPKERFSAEFPKEGPSILRIQQVVRGDSAAYFCASSSEVYGELFFGEGSRLTVL.